The next 24 T cell receptor beta chains were all read from a single sample in a study of CD8 T cells in ankylosing spondylitis. Each CDR3 protein gets one entry after TCRdb re-called the 5' RACE reads with MiXCR. The data contain about 160,000 distinct CDR3 sequences, around 16% of them singletons. The sample was blood, either unsorted or a sorted T cell fraction (not recorded which). These receptors were obtained from a male donor with ankylosing spondylitis or in good health (not recorded which).

The chain uses TRBV9 and TRBJ2-4; TRBD1 matches at 11 bases. This CDR3 region has 20 residues. With 7 bases clipped from V and 3 bases from J, the junction kept 21 bases outside the gene matches. Germline CDR1 reads SGDLS; CDR2 reads YYNGEE. CDR3 nucleotide sequence: TGTGCCAGCTCCCTGGGAACCGGGACAGGGGGAATACTTGGCAAAAACATTCAGTACTTC. This sequence encodes CASSLGTGTGGILGKNIQYF.

This clonotype was seen repeatedly, ten times or more. This chain uses TRBV5-1 with TRBJ1-5, with 7 bases that match TRBD1. V dropped 4 bases and J dropped 3; count of bases not matched to a gene: 7. CDR1 and CDR2 (germline): SGHRS, YFSETQ. The CDR3 contains 15 residues. The CDR3 nucleotides are TGCGCCAGCAGCCTGACAGGGTTGCTCAATCAGCCCCAGCATTTT. It yields the protein CASSLTGLLNQPQHF.

This clonotype was found many times. This chain links TRBV6-2 or TRBV6-3 with TRBJ1-5, with D perhaps TRBD1 (5 bases). From germline, CDR1 is MNHEY and CDR2 SVGEGT. V lost 4 bases to trimming and J lost 0 bases, with 13 bases between them. The CDR3 extends over 16 amino acids. CDR3 in DNA: TGTGCCAGCAGTTCCAGGGAGCTCTATAGCAATCAGCCCCAGCATTTT. As protein: CASSSRELYSNQPQHF.

This clonotype was recorded a few times. This chain connects TRBV12-3 or TRBV12-4 to TRBJ2-1; 11 nucleotides line up with TRBD1. V lost 7 bases and J lost 12; bases outside the gene matches: 11. CDR3 size: 14 residues. CDR3 amino acids: CASNPGQGGIGQFF. The CDR3 DNA is TGTGCCAGCAACCCGGGACAGGGGGGTATCGGGCAGTTCTTC.

The rearrangement uses TRBV5-1 and TRBJ2-1; 7 bases line up with TRBD2. Losses at the gene ends were 4 bases for V and 3 bases for J; bases not matched to a gene: 10. Germline loops: CDR1 SGHRS, CDR2 YFSETQ. This CDR3 spans 16 amino acids. CDR3 protein: CASSEGPTGGYNEQFF. CDR3 nucleotides: TGCGCCAGCAGCGAGGGACCTACGGGAGGCTACAATGAGCAGTTCTTC.

This clonotype was recorded a few times. This rearrangement joins TRBV20-1 to TRBJ2-4; 7 nucleotides agree with TRBD1. The ends lost 6 bases at V and 2 bases at J; junction bases unmatched: 7. Germline CDR1 reads DFQATT; CDR2 reads SNEGSKA (reference sequence). This CDR3 contains 14 residues. The CDR3 reads CSAHGTVTKNIQYF. The CDR3 DNA reads TGCAGTGCCCACGGGACAGTGACCAAAAACATTCAGTACTTC.

In the case of this clonotype: A read error may explain this, as a much larger clone is one base away. V is TRBV20-1 and J is TRBJ2-5; a weak D match, TRBD2 (6 bases). The CDR3 contains 13 residues. The V end was cut by 0 bases, the J end by 9 bases, with 14 bases between. Germline V gene lookup returns CDR1 DFQATT and CDR2 SNEGSKA (reference sequence). The CDR3 region has the DNA TGCAGTGCTAGAGATCCCCCCGGAGGGCCCCAGTACTTC. It specifies CSARDPPGGPQYF.

This rearrangement joins TRBV23-1 to TRBJ2-3; D unclear. TRBV23-1 is an ORF for which the function is uncertain. The CDR3 runs 14 residues. V lost 4 bases and J 2 bases, leaving 10 bases between the germline ends. CDR3 amino acids: CASSLLFFTDTQYF. CDR3 sequence (DNA): TGCGCCAGCAGTCTTCTTTTTTTCACAGATACGCAGTATTTT.

Ten or more counts support this clonotype. The gene calls are TRBV3-1 and TRBJ2-7; no firm D call. Germline CDR1 is LGHDT and CDR2 is YNNKEL (reference sequence). CDR3 length: 15 residues. The V end lost 1 base, the J end lost 2 bases, and 12 bases lay between the germline ends. CDR3 region: CASSQGFGPTYEQYF. In nucleotides, the CDR3 is TGTGCCAGCAGCCAAGGGTTCGGCCCCACCTACGAGCAGTACTTC.

Many counts were recorded for this clonotype. This chain links TRBV4-2 with TRBJ2-2; D is unresolved. V was clipped by 0 bases and J by 4 bases, with 15 bases between them. Germline assignment: CDR1 LGHNA and CDR2 YNFKEQ. The CDR3 is made up of 17 amino acids. For the CDR3, the DNA is TGTGCCAGCAGCCAAGATTTTCCGGGTCATAGCACCGGGGAGCTGTTTTTT. Amino acids: CASSQDFPGHSTGELFF.

This clonotype was seen ten or more times. For the CDR3, the DNA is TGCAGTGCTAGTCCCGGGCCACGGGTTCTCTACGAGCAGTACTTC. It specifies CSASPGPRVLYEQYF. The chain couples TRBV20-1 to TRBJ2-7, with no clear D. The CDR3 contains 15 residues. CDR1 is DFQATT and CDR2 is SNEGSKA in the germline V gene (reference sequence). V dropped 3 bases and J dropped 3 bases, with 18 bases sitting between them.

This clonotype was seen repeatedly, ten times or more. The V call is TRBV29-1, the J call TRBJ2-1; D possibly uses TRBD1 or TRBD2 (6 bases each). CDR1 and CDR2 from the germline V gene are SQVTM and ANQGSEA. V was shortened by 7 bases and J by 7 bases, with 14 bases between the two germline ends. This CDR3 has 12 residues. The CDR3, as DNA: TGCAGCGGCCAGGGGCGGGAAAATGAGCAGTTCTTC. This encodes CSGQGRENEQFF.

This clonotype appeared many times. CDR3 in amino acids: CASSELNTEAFF. The CDR3 DNA reads TGTGCCAGCAGTGAACTTAACACTGAAGCTTTCTTT. V is TRBV25-1 and J is TRBJ1-1; D gene unclear. Per germline, CDR1 MGHDK and CDR2 SYGVNS. The CDR3 spans 12 residues. The V end lost 2 bases, the J end lost 2 bases, and 3 bases lay between the germline ends.

This clonotype was counted between two and nine times. The chain uses TRBV7-9 and TRBJ1-4, with D maybe TRBD1 (6 bases). Trimming shortened V by 0 bases and J by 3 bases, and 8 bases separated the two germline ends. Germline V gives CDR1 SEHNR, CDR2 FQNEAQ (reference sequence). This CDR3 comprises 15 residues. CDR3 sequence (DNA): TGTGCCAGCAGCTTAGCGGGGGCGGCTAATGAAAAACTGTTTTTT. Residues: CASSLAGAANEKLFF.

This clonotype was seen a few times. The CDR3 loop is CASSYAGDEQYF. The CDR3 region has the DNA TGTGCCAGCAGCTATGCGGGGGACGAGCAGTACTTC. The V gene is TRBV3-1, the J gene TRBJ2-7, with TRBD2 identical over 7 bases. CDR1 and CDR2 (germline): LGHDT, YNNKEL (reference sequence). The junction had 3 bases not matched to a gene; V was cut back by 5 bases and J by 5 bases. The CDR3 length is 12 residues.

Here the CDR3 DNA reads TGTGCCAGCCGCCCCTCGTCTTACGAGCAGTACTTC. Protein sequence: CASRPSSYEQYF. The chain employs TRBV12-3 or TRBV12-4 and TRBJ2-7; D ambiguous. This CDR3 region has 12 residues. Trimming removed 8 bases from V and 4 bases from J, with 12 bases in between.

Many counts were recorded for this clonotype. V usage is TRBV29-1 and J usage is TRBJ2-2; 7 bases fit TRBD2. Losses at the gene ends were 3 bases for V and 6 bases for J; bases not matched to a gene: 10. This CDR3 is 15 amino acids long. Germline CDR1 reads SQVTM; CDR2 reads ANQGSEA. Here the CDR3 DNA reads TGCAGCGTTGACGAGGAGGGAGGGGCCCCCGGGGAGCTGTTTTTT. This codes for CSVDEEGGAPGELFF.

This clonotype was recorded a few times. The genes are TRBV12-3 or TRBV12-4 and TRBJ1-1, with D uncertain. The CDR3 spans 15 residues. The V gene lost 3 bases and the J gene lost 2 bases, with 13 bases spanning the gap. DNA of the CDR3: TGTGCCAGCAGTTTGGTCCAGCTCAAAAACACTGAAGCTTTCTTT. It translates to CASSLVQLKNTEAFF.

This chain joins TRBV6-4 and TRBJ1-5; a possible D gene is TRBD1 (5 bases). CDR1 is MRHNA and CDR2 is SNTAGT in the germline V gene. The CDR3 runs to 17 residues. CDR3 sequence reads: CTISLGTHRDSNQPQHF. DNA for the CDR3: TGTACCATCAGCCTTGGGACCCATCGGGATAGCAATCAGCCCCAGCATTTT.

J is TRBJ1-2 and V is TRBV24-1; 12 bases align to TRBD1. Germline V gives CDR1 KGHDR, CDR2 SFDVKD. Losses at the gene ends were 3 bases for V and 9 bases for J; bases not matched to a gene: 10. CDR3 length equals 16 residues. The CDR3 is CATSDDPGQGAGSYTF. CDR3 in DNA: TGTGCCACCAGTGATGACCCGGGACAGGGGGCTGGCAGCTACACCTTC.

This clonotype was found many times. The V call is TRBV20-1, the J call TRBJ1-5; 8 bases line up with TRBD1. V dropped 6 bases and J dropped 6; count of bases not matched to a gene: 10. The CDR3 runs to 14 residues. Germline CDR1 reads DFQATT; CDR2 reads SNEGSKA (reference sequence). The DNA of the CDR3 is TGCAGTGCCCCGTCAGGGGGCGCGGCTCAGCCCCAGCATTTT. Translating it yields CSAPSGGAAQPQHF.

This chain connects TRBV28 to TRBJ1-1; D is possibly TRBD1 (5 bases). The CDR3 has 12 amino acids. Germline CDR1 and CDR2: MDHEN and SYDVKM. The V and J ends lost 5 bases and 8 bases respectively, with 12 bases between them. CDR3 loop: CASSVTGVEAFF. CDR3 bases: TGTGCCAGCAGTGTTACAGGCGTGGAAGCTTTCTTT. Full variable domain (outside the CDR3, taken from reference TRBV28 and TRBJ1-1): DVKVTQSSRYLVKRTGEKVFLECVQDMDHENMFWYRQDPGLGLRLIYFSYDVKMKEKGDIPEGYSVSREKKERFSLILESASTNQTSMYLCASSVTGVEAFFGQGTRLTVV.

This clonotype was observed many times. The V gene is TRBV19, the J gene TRBJ1-2; possibly TRBD1 for D (5 bases). Germline values: CDR1 LNHDA, CDR2 SQIVND (reference sequence). The ends were cut back, 9 bases at V and 5 bases at J, with 19 bases in the middle. The CDR3 covers 14 residues. CDR3 sequence (DNA): TGTGCCAGCTTAAAAACGGGACCACCTTATGGCTACACCTTC. Translating it yields CASLKTGPPYGYTF. Full variable domain (remainder filled in from reference TRBV19 and TRBJ1-2): DGGITQSPKYLFRKEGQNVTLSCEQNLNHDAMYWYRQDPGQGLRLIYYSQIVNDFQKGDIAEGYSVSREKKESFPLTVTSAQKNPTAFYLCASLKTGPPYGYTFGSGTRLTVV.

This chain links TRBV11-2 with TRBJ1-5; D possibly corresponds to TRBD1 (6 bases). The V end was cut by 1 base, the J end by 3 bases, with 10 bases between. Germline CDR1 SGHAT, CDR2 FQNNGV. The CDR3 contains 15 residues. The CDR3 DNA reads TGTGCCAGCAGCTTAGGGGGGGGGCCCAATCAGCCCCAGCATTTT. This translates into CASSLGGGPNQPQHF.